This entry lists 18 T cell receptor beta chains sequenced from one sample in a study of blood T cells in healthy people across ages. With a J-beta primer mix and a sample-barcoded 5' primer, a second PCR ran 7 to 11 cycles. TCRdb processed the 5' RACE reads anew with MiXCR; each CDR3 protein has one entry. The data contain 650,000 to 800,000 distinct CDR3 sequences, around 52% of them seen just once; the ten biggest clones take up approximately 15%. The sample comprised blood. These TCRs come from a woman of 80 years or more in good health.

On this clonotype: The germline gene is not matched at one end of the junction; a read error may be the cause. The chain joins TRBV5-1 to TRBJ2-1; 7 bases match TRBD1. In germline, CDR1 is SGHRS, CDR2 YFSETQ. The CDR3 has 15 residues. The chain's CDR3 is CASSPGQSSYNAQFF. The CDR3 bases are TGCGCCAGCAGCCCGGGACAGAGCTCCTACAATGCGCAGTTCTTC. Filled out from reference TRBV5-1 and TRBJ2-1, the complete variable domain reads KAGVTQTPRYLIKTRGQQVTLSCSPISGHRSVSWYQQTPGQGLQFLFEYFSETQRNKGNFPGRFSGRQFSNSRSEMNVSTLELGDSALYLCASSPGQSSYNAQFFGPGTRLTVL.

The chain joins TRBV7-6 to TRBJ2-3, with a tentative D call TRBD1 (6 bases). Per germline, CDR1 SGHVS and CDR2 FNYEAQ. This CDR3 region has 17 residues. The V and J ends lost 1 base and 3 bases respectively, with 17 bases between them. The CDR3 here is CASSLGSGAPLTDTQYF. CDR3 bases: TGTGCCAGCAGCTTAGGATCAGGGGCCCCGTTGACAGATACGCAGTATTTT.

The V and J genes are TRBV5-1 and TRBJ2-1, with D perhaps assigned TRBD1 or TRBD2 (5 bases each). Germline-derived CDR1 and CDR2 are SGHRS and YFSETQ. V was trimmed by 1 base and J by 10 bases, leaving 15 bases between them. This CDR3 has 14 residues. Here the CDR3 reads CASSLSEGSGEQFF. The CDR3, as DNA: TGCGCCAGCAGCTTGAGCGAGGGGTCGGGGGAGCAGTTCTTC. Variable domain in full (rest from reference TRBV5-1 and TRBJ2-1): KAGVTQTPRYLIKTRGQQVTLSCSPISGHRSVSWYQQTPGQGLQFLFEYFSETQRNKGNFPGRFSGRQFSNSRSEMNVSTLELGDSALYLCASSLSEGSGEQFFGPGTRLTVL.

The chain recombines TRBV3-1 with TRBJ2-6; D gene uncertain. Germline CDR1 reads LGHDT; CDR2 reads YNNKEL (reference sequence). The length of the CDR3 is 17 residues. Trimming shortened V by 3 bases and J by 2 bases, and 14 bases separated the two germline ends. CDR3 bases: TGTGCCAGCAGCCAGGAAAGGAATCGTCCTGGGGCCAACGTCCTGACTTTC. Its translation: CASSQERNRPGANVLTF.

This clonotype was seen many times. V and J are TRBV24-1 and TRBJ2-1, with 9 nucleotides matching TRBD2. This CDR3 region has 14 residues. With V trimmed by 9 bases and J by 1 base, 3 bases remained unmatched. Germline CDR1 and CDR2: KGHDR and SFDVKD. The CDR3 is CATDSGGSYNEQFF. The CDR3 coding sequence is TGTGCCACCGATAGCGGGGGTTCCTACAATGAGCAGTTCTTC.

This clonotype was detected only a few times. CDR3 nucleotides: TGTGCCAGCAGCTTGGGCGGGGGGGTTGCAGATACGCAGTATTTT. This translates into CASSLGGGVADTQYF. V usage is TRBV11-2 and J usage is TRBJ2-3; 9 bases align to TRBD2. V lost 3 bases to trimming and J lost 4 bases; unmatched junction nucleotides: 5. The V gene's germline CDR1 is SGHAT and CDR2 FQNNGV. This CDR3 is built from 15 residues.

This clonotype has a count of ten or more. The chain links TRBV2 to TRBJ1-1; D is uncertain. The CDR3 has 13 residues. V was shortened by 7 bases and J by 1 base, with 10 bases between the two germline ends. Germline values: CDR1 SNHLY, CDR2 FYNNEI. CDR3 sequence (DNA): TGTGCCAGCACCGTTGACAAGAACACTGAAGCTTTCTTT. Amino acid sequence: CASTVDKNTEAFF.

The chain carries TRBV7-2 and TRBJ2-4; no reliable D call. Judging by the DNA end, TRBJ2-7 fits better; the J call may be wrong. This CDR3 region has 12 residues. Germline V gene lookup returns CDR1 SGHTA and CDR2 FQGNSA. This chain's CDR3 is CASSSTFYEQYF. DNA of the CDR3: TGTGCCAGCAGCTCGACGTTTTACGAGCAGTACTTC.

Worth noting for this clonotype: This may come from a read error, since a much larger clone is one base off. The chain recombines TRBV7-8 with TRBJ2-1; D unresolved. The DNA matches TRBJ2-7 better at its end, which makes the J call doubtful. Germline V gene data show CDR1 as SGHVS and CDR2 as FQNEAQ. The CDR3 contains 16 residues. Written as DNA, the CDR3 is TGTGCCAGCAGCTTAGAGGCTCAGAGCTCCTACAATGAGCAGTACTTC. This translates into CASSLEAQSSYNEQYF.

The chain links TRBV29-1 to TRBJ2-7, with D possibly TRBD1 on 6 matching bases. V lost 5 bases to trimming and J lost 3 bases, with 14 bases between them. The CDR3 is 13 amino acids. Germline CDR1 reads SQVTM; CDR2 reads ANQGSEA. The CDR3 here is CSVLTGTNYEQYF. The CDR3 DNA sequence: TGCAGCGTTCTTACCGGGACAAACTACGAGCAGTACTTC.

This clonotype was recorded a few times. V usage is TRBV27 and J usage is TRBJ2-6; D possibly corresponds to TRBD1 (6 bases). The CDR3 has 16 amino acids. Germline lookup yields CDR1 MNHEY and CDR2 SMNVEV (reference sequence). With 3 bases removed from V and 2 bases from J, the gap between germline ends came to 11 bases. The CDR3, as DNA: TGTGCCAGCAGTTTCACCCGACAGGCTGGGGCCAACGTCCTGACTTTC. It translates to CASSFTRQAGANVLTF.

The chain has TRBV19 and TRBJ1-1; D not certain. CDR1 and CDR2 (germline): LNHDA, SQIVND (reference sequence). There are 12 residues in the CDR3. V was clipped by 3 bases and J by 4 bases, with 6 bases between them. CDR3 region: CASSMSGTEAFF. CDR3 nucleotide sequence: TGTGCCAGTAGTATGAGTGGCACTGAAGCTTTCTTT.

Comment on this clonotype: Given a much more abundant clone one base away, this may be a read error. The chain couples TRBV5-6 to TRBJ1-2; D uncertain. This CDR3 has 12 residues. Germline V lookup: CDR1 SGHDT, CDR2 YYEEEE. V was pared by 5 bases and J by 5 bases, with 10 bases between. In DNA, the CDR3 is TGTGCCAGCAGTATACAAGAGTATGGCTACACCTTC. Protein: CASSIQEYGYTF.

The rearrangement uses TRBV2 and TRBJ2-3; D unresolved. Trimming left V 5 bases short and J 6 bases short, with 15 bases between. CDR1 SNHLY and CDR2 FYNNEI come from the germline V gene. The CDR3 consists of 14 residues. CDR3 DNA sequence: TGTGCCAGCAGTCTTACGACCCCTCGGGATACGCAGTATTTT. Amino acids: CASSLTTPRDTQYF.

The table lists this clonotype with many counts. The chain is built from TRBV10-3 and TRBJ2-4; D ambiguous. Germline CDR1 reads ENHRY; CDR2 reads SYGVKD. The CDR3 has 12 residues. V shed 2 bases and J shed 4 bases, with 3 bases lying between them. The DNA for the CDR3 is TGTGCCATCAGTGAGATTAAAAACATTCAGTACTTC. This codes for CAISEIKNIQYF.

The chain employs TRBV6-5 and TRBJ2-4, with D possibly being TRBD1 or TRBD2 (6 bases each). TRBJ2-7 matches the DNA end more closely, so the J call is doubtful. Germline V gene sequence: CDR1 MNHEY, CDR2 SVGAGI. The CDR3 runs 16 residues. The CDR3: CASRPLQGTGVYEQYF. In DNA, the CDR3 is TGTGCCAGCAGACCTTTACAGGGAACGGGGGTATACGAGCAGTACTTC.

V is TRBV28 and J is TRBJ2-3; 9 bases align to TRBD2. The CDR3 extends over 14 amino acids. V was clipped by 6 bases and J by 4 bases; unmatched bases: 5. Germline CDR1 MDHEN, CDR2 SYDVKM. CDR3 coding DNA: TGTGCCAGCAGGATAGCGGGAGTAGCAGATACGCAGTATTTT. It translates to CASRIAGVADTQYF.

This clonotype was seen repeatedly, ten times or more. V and J are TRBV7-8 and TRBJ2-3; 10 positions agree with TRBD2. Per the germline V gene, CDR1 is SGHVS and CDR2 is FQNEAQ. With V trimmed by 2 bases and J by 3 bases, 5 bases remained unmatched. CDR3 length equals 16 residues. The CDR3: CASSLKLAGATDTQYF. In DNA form, the CDR3 reads TGTGCCAGCAGCTTAAAGCTAGCGGGGGCTACAGATACGCAGTATTTT. Full variable domain (remainder filled in from reference TRBV7-8 and TRBJ2-3): GAGVSQSPRYKVAKRGQDVALRCDPISGHVSLFWYQQALGQGPEFLTYFQNEAQLDKSGLPSDRFFAERPEGSVSTLKIQRTQQEDSAVYLCASSLKLAGATDTQYFGPGTRLTVL.